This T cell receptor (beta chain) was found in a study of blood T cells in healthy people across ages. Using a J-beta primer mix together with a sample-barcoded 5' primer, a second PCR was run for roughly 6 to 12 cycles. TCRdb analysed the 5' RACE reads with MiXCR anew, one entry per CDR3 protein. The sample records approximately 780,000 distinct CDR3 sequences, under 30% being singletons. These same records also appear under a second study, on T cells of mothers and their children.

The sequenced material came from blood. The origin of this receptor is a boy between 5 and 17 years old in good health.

The DNA of the CDR3 is TGTGCCAGCAGCGTAGCTTTCGAGACCCAGTACTTC. It is translated as CASSVAFETQYF. The J gene is TRBJ2-5, the V gene TRBV9; D remains ambiguous. Trimming removed 0 bases from V and 5 bases from J, with 5 bases in between. Looked up from germline, CDR1 is SGDLS and CDR2 is YYNGEE. This CDR3 has 12 amino acids.